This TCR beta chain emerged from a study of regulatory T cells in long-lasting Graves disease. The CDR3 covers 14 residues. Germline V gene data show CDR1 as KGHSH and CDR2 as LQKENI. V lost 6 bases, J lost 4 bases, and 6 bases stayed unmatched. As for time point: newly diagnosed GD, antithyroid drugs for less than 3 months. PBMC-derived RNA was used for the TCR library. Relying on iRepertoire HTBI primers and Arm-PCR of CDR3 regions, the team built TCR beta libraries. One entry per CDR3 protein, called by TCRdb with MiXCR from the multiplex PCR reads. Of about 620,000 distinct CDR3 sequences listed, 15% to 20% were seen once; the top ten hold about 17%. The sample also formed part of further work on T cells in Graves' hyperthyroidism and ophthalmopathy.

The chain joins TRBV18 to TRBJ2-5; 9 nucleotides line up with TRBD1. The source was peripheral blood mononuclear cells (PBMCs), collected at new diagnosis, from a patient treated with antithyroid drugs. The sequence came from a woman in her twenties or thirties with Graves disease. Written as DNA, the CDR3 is TGTGCCAGCTCTTTATCGGACAGGGGAGAGACCCAGTACTTC. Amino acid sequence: CASSLSDRGETQYF. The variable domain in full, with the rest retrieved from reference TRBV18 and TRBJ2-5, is NAGVMQNPRHLVRRRGQEARLRCSPMKGHSHVYWYRQLPEEGLKFMVYLQKENIIDESGMPKERFSAEFPKEGPSILRIQQVVRGDSAAYFCASSLSDRGETQYFGPGTRLLVL.